What follows are 2 T cell receptor beta chains derived from one specimen sequenced in a study of cytomegalovirus exposure and HLA in healthy donors. In the PCR, 60 Vbeta and 13 Jbeta primers were used. Sequenced by immunoSEQ multiplex PCR; TCRdb stores in-frame clones only, minus some. The sample lists about 140,000 clones; around three quarters were seen once. The sequenced material came from PBMCs. The receptors were sampled from a man aged 18 to 29 in good health and CMV-seronegative.

The CDR3 loop reads CASSVVEGPVYEQYF. The CDR3 DNA is TGTGCCAGCAGCGTAGTAGAGGGCCCTGTCTACGAGCAGTACTTC. This rearrangement joins TRBV9 to TRBJ2-7, with a tentative D call TRBD2 (5 bases). Germline CDR1 SGDLS, CDR2 YYNGEE. This CDR3 spans 15 amino acids. Trimming left V 0 bases short and J 3 bases short, with 13 bases between. The whole variable domain, remainder taken from reference TRBV9 and TRBJ2-7, is DSGVTQTPKHLITATGQRVTLRCSPRSGDLSVYWYQQSLDQGLQFLIQYYNGEERAKGNILERFSAQQFPDLHSELNLSSLELGDSALYFCASSVVEGPVYEQYFGPGTRLTVT.

The gene calls are TRBV7-6 and TRBJ1-5; D is perhaps TRBD1 (5 bases). The CDR3 extends over 17 amino acids. The V end lost 5 bases, the J end lost 0 bases, and 17 bases lay between the germline ends. The germline V gene has CDR1 SGHVS and CDR2 FNYEAQ. Here the CDR3 reads CASSQEGRGYSNQPQHF. CDR3 nucleotides: TGTGCCAGCAGCCAGGAGGGGAGAGGATATAGCAATCAGCCCCAGCATTTT.